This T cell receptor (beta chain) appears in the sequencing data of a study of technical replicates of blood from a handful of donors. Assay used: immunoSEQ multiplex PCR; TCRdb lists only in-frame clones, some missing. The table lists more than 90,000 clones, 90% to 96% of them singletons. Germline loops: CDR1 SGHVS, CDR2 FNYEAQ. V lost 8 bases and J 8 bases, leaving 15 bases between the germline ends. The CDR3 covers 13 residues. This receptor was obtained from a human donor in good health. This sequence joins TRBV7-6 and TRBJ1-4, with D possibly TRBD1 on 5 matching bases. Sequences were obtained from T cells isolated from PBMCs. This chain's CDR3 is CASGGRGLEKLFF. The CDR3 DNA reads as TGTGCCAGCGGAGGGAGGGGTTTGGAAAAACTGTTTTTT.